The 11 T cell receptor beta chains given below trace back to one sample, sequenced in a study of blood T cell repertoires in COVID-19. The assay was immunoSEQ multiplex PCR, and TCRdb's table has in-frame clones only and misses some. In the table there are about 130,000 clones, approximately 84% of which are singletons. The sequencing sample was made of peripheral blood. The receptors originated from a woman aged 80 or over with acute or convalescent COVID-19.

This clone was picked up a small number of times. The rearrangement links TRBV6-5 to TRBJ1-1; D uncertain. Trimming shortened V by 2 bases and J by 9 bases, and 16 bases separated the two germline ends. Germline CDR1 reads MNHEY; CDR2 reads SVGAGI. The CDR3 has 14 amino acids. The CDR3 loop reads CASSYTSLALKAFF. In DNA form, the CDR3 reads TGTGCCAGCAGTTACACTAGTCTCGCACTGAAAGCTTTCTTT.

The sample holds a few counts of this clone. In nucleotides, the CDR3 is TGTGCCAGCAGCTCAAGGGACAGGGTAAGGCAGCCCCAGCATTTT. Its translation is CASSSRDRVRQPQHF. The chain couples TRBV2 to TRBJ1-5, with 9 positions matching TRBD1. The CDR3 covers 15 residues. V gave up 6 bases and J gave up 7 bases; unmatched junction bases: 10. Germline assignment: CDR1 SNHLY and CDR2 FYNNEI.

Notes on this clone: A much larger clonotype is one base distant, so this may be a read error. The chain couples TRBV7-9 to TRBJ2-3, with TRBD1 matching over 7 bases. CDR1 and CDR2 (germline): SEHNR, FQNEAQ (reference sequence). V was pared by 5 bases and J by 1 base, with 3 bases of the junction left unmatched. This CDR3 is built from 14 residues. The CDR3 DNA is TGTGCCAGCAGCCCCGGACAGGGCACAGATACGCAGTATTTT. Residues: CASSPGQGTDTQYF. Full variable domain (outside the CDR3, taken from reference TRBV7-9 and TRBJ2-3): DTGVSQNPRHKITKRGQNVTFRCDPISEHNRLYWYRQTLGQGPEFLTYFQNEAQLEKSRLLSDRFSAERPKGSFSTLEIQRTEQGDSAMYLCASSPGQGTDTQYFGPGTRLTVL.

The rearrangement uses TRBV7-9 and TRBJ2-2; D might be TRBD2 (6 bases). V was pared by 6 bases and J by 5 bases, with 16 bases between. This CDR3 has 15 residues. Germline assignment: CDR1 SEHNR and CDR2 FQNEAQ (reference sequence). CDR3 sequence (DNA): TGTGCCAGCAGGTGGGGCGGGACCCGGACCGGGGAGCTGTTTTTT. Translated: CASRWGGTRTGELFF.

The CDR3 nucleotides read TGTGCCAGCAGCTTAGACCCGGGACAGGGGGAAGAAAAACTGTTTTTT. Its protein is CASSLDPGQGEEKLFF. V gene TRBV7-9 combines with J gene TRBJ1-4, with 11 nucleotides matching TRBD1. CDR1 and CDR2 (germline): SEHNR, FQNEAQ (reference sequence). This CDR3 contains 16 residues. Trimming at V came to 1 base and at J to 8 bases, leaving 6 bases not matched to a gene.

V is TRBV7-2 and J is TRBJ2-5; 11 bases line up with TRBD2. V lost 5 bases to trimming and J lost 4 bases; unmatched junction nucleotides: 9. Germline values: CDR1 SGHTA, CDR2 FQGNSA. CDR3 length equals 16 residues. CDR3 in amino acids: CASSPRVAGGSETQYF. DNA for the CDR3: TGTGCCAGCAGCCCCCGGGTAGCGGGGGGGTCAGAGACCCAGTACTTC.

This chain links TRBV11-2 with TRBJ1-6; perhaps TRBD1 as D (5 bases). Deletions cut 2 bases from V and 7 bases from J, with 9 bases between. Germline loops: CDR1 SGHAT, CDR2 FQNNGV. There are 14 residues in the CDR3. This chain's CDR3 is CASSLNGGNSPLHF. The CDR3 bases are TGTGCCAGCAGCTTAAATGGGGGGAATTCACCCCTCCACTTT.

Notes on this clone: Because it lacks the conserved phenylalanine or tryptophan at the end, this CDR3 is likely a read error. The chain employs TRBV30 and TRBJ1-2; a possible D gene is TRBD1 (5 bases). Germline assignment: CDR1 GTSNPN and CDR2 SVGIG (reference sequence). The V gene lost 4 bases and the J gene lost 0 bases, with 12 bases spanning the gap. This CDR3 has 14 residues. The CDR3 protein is CAWTRGGTNYGYTL. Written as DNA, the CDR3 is TGTGCCTGGACCCGTGGGGGGACTAACTATGGCTACACCCTC.

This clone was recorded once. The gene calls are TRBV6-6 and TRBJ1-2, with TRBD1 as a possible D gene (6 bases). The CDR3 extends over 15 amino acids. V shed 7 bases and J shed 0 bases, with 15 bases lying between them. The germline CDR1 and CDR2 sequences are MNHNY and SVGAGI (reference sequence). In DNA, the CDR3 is TGTGCCAGCAACCCGAGGGGGAGGGCTAACTATGGCTACACCTTC. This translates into CASNPRGRANYGYTF.

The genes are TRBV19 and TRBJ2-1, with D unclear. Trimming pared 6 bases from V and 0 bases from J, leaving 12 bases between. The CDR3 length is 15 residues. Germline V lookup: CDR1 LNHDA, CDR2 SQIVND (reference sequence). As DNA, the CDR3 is TGTGCCAGTAGCCCCGACCGGAGCTCCTACAATGAGCAGTTCTTC. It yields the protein CASSPDRSSYNEQFF.

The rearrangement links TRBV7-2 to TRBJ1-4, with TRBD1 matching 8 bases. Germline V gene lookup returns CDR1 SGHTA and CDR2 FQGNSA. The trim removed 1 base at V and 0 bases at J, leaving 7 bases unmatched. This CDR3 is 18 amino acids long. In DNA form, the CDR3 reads TGTGCCAGCAGCTTAGTTCCAGGGGGCGTAGCAACTAATGAAAAACTGTTTTTT. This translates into CASSLVPGGVATNEKLFF.